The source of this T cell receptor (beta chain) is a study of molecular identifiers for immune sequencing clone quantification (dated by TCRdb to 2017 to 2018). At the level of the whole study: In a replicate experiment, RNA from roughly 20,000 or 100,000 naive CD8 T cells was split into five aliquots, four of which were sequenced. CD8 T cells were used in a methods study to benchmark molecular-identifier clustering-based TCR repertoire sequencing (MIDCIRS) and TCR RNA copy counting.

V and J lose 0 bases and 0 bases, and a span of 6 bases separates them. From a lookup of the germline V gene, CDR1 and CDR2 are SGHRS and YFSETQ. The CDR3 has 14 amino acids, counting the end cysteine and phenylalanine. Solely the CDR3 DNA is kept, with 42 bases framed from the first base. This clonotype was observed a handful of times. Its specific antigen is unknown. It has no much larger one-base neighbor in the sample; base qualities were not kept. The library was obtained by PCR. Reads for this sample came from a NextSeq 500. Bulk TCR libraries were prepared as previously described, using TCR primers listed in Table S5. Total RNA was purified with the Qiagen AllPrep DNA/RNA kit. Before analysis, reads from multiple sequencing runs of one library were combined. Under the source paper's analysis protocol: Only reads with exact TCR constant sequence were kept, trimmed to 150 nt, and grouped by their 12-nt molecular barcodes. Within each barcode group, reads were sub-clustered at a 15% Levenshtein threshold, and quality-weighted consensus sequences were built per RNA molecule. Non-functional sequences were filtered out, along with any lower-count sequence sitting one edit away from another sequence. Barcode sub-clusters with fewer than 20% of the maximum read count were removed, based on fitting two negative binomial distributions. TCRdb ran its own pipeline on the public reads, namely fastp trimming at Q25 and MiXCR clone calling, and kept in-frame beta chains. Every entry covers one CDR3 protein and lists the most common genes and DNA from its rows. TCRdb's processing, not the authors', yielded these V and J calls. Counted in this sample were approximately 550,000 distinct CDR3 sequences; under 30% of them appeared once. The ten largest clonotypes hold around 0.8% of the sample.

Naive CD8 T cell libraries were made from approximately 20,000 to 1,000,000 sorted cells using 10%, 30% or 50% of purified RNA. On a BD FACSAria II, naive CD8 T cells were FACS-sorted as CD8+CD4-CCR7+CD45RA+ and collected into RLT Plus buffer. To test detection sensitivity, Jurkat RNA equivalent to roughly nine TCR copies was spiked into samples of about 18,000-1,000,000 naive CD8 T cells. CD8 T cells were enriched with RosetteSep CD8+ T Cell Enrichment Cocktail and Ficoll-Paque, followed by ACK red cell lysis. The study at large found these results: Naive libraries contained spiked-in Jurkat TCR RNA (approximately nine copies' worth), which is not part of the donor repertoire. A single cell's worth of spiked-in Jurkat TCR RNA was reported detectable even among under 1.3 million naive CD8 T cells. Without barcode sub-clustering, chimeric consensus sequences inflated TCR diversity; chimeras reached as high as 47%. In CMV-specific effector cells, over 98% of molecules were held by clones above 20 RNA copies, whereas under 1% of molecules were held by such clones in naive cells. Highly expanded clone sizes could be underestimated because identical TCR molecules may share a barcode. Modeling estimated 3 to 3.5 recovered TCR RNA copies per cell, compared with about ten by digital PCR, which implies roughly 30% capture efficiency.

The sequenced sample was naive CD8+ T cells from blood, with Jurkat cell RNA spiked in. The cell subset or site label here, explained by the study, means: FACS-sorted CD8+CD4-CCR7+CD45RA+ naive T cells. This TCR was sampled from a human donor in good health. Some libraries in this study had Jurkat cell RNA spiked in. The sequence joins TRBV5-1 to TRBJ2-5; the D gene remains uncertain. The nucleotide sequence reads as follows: TGCGCCAGCAGCTTGGCAGAAGACCAAGAGACCCAGTACTTC. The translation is CASSLAEDQETQYF.